This T cell receptor (beta chain) stems from a study of beta chain features in type 1 diabetes. Study-wide points: People with Type 1 diabetes carried modestly yet significantly shorter TCRB CDR3s in all four CD4+ subsets.

V gave up 4 bases and J gave up 5 bases, with 8 bases separating them. The CDR3 runs 11 residues. Germline V gene data show CDR1 as DFQATT and CDR2 as SNEGSKA (reference sequence). A sort by CD45RO/CCR7/CD25/CD127/CD95/CD27 yielded CD4+ naive, central memory, regulatory and stem cell-like memory cells. Sequencing targeted expressed TCRB transcripts, as all isolated RNA had been reverse transcribed. Clones were sequenced by immunoSEQ multiplex PCR, and TCRdb holds only the in-frame ones, with some missing. The sample holds about 650,000 clones, over 10% seen once. Concerning this clone: Its matching antigen is unknown.

The V and J genes are TRBV20-1 and TRBJ2-5; D might be TRBD1 or TRBD2, each matching 5 bases. Sequencing was performed on naive CD4+ T cells from blood. This clonotype was sampled from a man younger than 45 with type 1 diabetes. This CDR3 reads CSATWGETQYF. For the CDR3, the DNA is TGCAGTGCTACCTGGGGGGAGACCCAGTACTTC.